This T cell receptor (beta chain) was documented in a study of blood T cells in healthy people across ages. Investigators took 8.5 to 10 milliliters of peripheral blood from every donor. Overall study results and limits: Compared with aged donors, long-lived donors showed fewer expanded clones, suggesting selection.

It was with a sample-barcoded 5' primer and a J-beta primer mix that a second PCR of roughly 7 to 12 cycles was run. TCRdb re-analysed the 5' RACE reads in MiXCR, keeping a single row per CDR3 protein. The sample records around 970,000 distinct CDR3 sequences, roughly 51% being singletons. This CDR3 contains 16 residues. Germline V lookup: CDR1 ENHRY, CDR2 SYGVKD. Regarding this clonotype: Its antigen is not identified. The junction departs from the called germline gene at one end, perhaps through a read error.

The chain links TRBV10-3 to TRBJ2-5; 7 nucleotides align to TRBD1. The sample was blood. The sequence came from a woman aged 60-75 years in good health. The CDR3 DNA sequence: TGTGCCATCAGTAAGTCCCAGACAGGGTCTGGAGAGACCCAGTACTTC. This codes for CAISKSQTGSGETQYF.